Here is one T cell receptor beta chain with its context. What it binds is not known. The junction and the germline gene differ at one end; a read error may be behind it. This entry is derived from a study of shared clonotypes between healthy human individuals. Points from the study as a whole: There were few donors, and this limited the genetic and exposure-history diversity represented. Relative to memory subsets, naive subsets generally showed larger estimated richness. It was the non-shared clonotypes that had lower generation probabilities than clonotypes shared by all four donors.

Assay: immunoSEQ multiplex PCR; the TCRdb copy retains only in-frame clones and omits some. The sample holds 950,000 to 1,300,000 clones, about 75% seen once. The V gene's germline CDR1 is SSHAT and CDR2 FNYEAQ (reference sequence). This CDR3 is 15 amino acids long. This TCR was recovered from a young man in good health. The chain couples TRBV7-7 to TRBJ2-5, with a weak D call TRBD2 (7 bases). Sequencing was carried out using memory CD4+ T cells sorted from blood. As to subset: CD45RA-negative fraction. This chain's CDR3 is CASSLRGPGQETQYF. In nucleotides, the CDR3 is TGTGCTAGCAGCTTGCGGGGGCCAGGTCAAGAGACCCAGTACTTC.